This TCR beta chain was profiled in a study of beta chain features in type 1 diabetes. To note about this clone: In the same sample, other DNA sequences code for this CDR3.

All of the isolated RNA was reverse transcribed, so expressed TCRB transcripts were sequenced. Produced via immunoSEQ multiplex PCR; TCRdb's table is partial and in-frame only. Of under 300,000 clones listed, around 26% are singletons. Losses at the gene ends were 0 bases for V and 6 bases for J; bases not matched to a gene: 3. The CDR3 is 15 residues long. In germline, CDR1 is SGHAT, CDR2 FQNNGV. The source of this sequence is a man aged 25-45 years in good health. The specimen sequenced was central memory CD4+ T cells from blood. The chain carries TRBV11-2 and TRBJ2-1, with TRBD2 identical over 9 bases. For the CDR3, the DNA is TGTGCCAGCAGCTTAGAGGGGACTAGCTCCAATGAGCAGTTCTTC. It specifies CASSLEGTSSNEQFF. Drawing the rest from reference TRBV11-2 and TRBJ2-1, the complete variable domain is EAGVAQSPRYKIIEKRQSVAFWCNPISGHATLYWYQQILGQGPKLLIQFQNNGVVDDSQLPKDRFSAERLKGVDSTLKIQPAKLEDSAVYLCASSLEGTSSNEQFFGPGTRLTVL.